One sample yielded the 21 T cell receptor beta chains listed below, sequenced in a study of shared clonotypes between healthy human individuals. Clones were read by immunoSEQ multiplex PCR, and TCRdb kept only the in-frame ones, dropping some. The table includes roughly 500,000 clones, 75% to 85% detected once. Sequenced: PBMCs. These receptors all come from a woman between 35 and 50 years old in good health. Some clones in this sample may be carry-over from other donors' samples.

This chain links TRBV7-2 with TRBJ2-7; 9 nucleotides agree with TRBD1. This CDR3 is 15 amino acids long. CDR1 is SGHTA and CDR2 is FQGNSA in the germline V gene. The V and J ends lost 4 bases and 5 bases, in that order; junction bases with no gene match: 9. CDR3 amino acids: CASSSRQGVFHEQYF. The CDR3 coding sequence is TGTGCCAGCAGCTCGAGACAGGGGGTTTTCCACGAGCAGTACTTC.

CDR3 DNA sequence: TGCAGCGTTGAAGAACTCGTCTCCGGGGAGCTGTTTTTT. This encodes CSVEELVSGELFF. This chain connects TRBV29-1 to TRBJ2-2, with D uncertain. Trimming cost V 0 bases and J 6 bases, with 8 bases left between them. CDR1 is SQVTM, CDR2 ANQGSEA, per germline. The length of the CDR3 is 13 residues.

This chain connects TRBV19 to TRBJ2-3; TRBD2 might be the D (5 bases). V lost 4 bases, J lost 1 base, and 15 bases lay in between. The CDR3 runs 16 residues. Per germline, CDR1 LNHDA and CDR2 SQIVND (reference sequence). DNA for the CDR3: TGTGCCAGTAGTAACCTAGGTACTAGAGGCACAGATACGCAGTATTTT. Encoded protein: CASSNLGTRGTDTQYF. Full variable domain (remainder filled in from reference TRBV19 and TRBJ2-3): DGGITQSPKYLFRKEGQNVTLSCEQNLNHDAMYWYRQDPGQGLRLIYYSQIVNDFQKGDIAEGYSVSREKKESFPLTVTSAQKNPTAFYLCASSNLGTRGTDTQYFGPGTRLTVL.

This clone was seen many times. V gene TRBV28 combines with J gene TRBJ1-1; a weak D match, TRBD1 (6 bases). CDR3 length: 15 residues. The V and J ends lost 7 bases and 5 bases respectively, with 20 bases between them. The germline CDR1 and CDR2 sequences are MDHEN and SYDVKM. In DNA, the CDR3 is TGTGCCAGCAATACCCCGTTCCAGGGGCGTACTGAAGCTTTCTTT. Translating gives CASNTPFQGRTEAFF.

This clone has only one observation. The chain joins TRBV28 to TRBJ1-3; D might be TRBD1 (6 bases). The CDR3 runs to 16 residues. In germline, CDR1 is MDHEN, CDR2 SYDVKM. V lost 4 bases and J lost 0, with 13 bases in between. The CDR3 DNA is TGTGCCAGCAGTTGGTGGGACACCAGCTCTGGAAACACCATATATTTT. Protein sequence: CASSWWDTSSGNTIYF.

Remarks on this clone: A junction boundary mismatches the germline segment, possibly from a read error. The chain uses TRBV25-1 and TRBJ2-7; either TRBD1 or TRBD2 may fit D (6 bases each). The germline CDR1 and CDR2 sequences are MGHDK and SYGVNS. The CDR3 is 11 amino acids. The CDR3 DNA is TGTGCCAGCAGTGGAAATAGGGGGACTTGGTTC. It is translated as CASSGNRGTWF.

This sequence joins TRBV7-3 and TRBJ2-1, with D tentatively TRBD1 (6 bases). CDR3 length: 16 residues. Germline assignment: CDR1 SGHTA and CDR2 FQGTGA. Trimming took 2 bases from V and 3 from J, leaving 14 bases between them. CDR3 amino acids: CASSLGGVPYYNEQFF. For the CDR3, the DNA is TGTGCCAGCAGCTTAGGGGGCGTCCCTTACTACAATGAGCAGTTCTTC.

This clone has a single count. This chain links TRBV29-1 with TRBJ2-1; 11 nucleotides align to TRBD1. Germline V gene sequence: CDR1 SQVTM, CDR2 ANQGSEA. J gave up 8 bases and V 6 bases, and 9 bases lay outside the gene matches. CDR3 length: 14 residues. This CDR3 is CSVDRGQGGDEQFF. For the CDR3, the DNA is TGCAGCGTGGATAGGGGACAGGGGGGGGATGAGCAGTTCTTC.

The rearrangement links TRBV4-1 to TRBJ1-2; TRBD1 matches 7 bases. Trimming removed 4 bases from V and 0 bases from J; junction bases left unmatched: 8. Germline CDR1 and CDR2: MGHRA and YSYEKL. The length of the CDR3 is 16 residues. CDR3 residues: CASSRWDSQANYGYTF. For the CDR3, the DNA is TGCGCCAGCAGCCGCTGGGACAGCCAGGCTAACTATGGCTACACCTTC.

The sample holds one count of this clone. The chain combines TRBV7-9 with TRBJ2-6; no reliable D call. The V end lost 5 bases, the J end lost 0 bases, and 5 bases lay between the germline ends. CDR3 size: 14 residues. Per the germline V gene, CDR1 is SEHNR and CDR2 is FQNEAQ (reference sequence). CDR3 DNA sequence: TGTGCCAGCAGCCCGAGCTCTGGGGCCAACGTCCTGACTTTC. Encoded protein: CASSPSSGANVLTF.

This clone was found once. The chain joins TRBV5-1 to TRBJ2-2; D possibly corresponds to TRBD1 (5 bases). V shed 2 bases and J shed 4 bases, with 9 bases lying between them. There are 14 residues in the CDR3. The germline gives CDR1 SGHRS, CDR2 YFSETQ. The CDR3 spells CASSFQGGTGELFF. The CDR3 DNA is TGCGCCAGCAGCTTCCAGGGCGGCACCGGGGAGCTGTTTTTT.

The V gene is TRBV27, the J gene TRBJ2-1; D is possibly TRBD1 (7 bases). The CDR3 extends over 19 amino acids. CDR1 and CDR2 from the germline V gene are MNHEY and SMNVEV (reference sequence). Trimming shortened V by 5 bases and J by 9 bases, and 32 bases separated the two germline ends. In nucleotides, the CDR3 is TGTGCCAGCAGTAAAGACGACAGGGTATCGACTAGGAGGTGGGGTGAGCAGTTCTTC. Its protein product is CASSKDDRVSTRRWGEQFF.

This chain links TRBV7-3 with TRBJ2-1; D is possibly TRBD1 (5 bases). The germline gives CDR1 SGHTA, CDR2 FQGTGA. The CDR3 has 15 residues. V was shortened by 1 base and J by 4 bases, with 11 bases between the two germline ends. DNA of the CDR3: TGTGCCAGCAGCTTAAGCAGGGCGGTTTACAATGAGCAGTTCTTC. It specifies CASSLSRAVYNEQFF.

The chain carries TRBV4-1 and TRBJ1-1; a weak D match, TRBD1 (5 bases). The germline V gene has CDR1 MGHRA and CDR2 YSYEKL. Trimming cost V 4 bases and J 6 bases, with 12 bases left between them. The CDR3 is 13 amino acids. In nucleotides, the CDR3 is TGCGCCAGCAGCCCCGCCGGGGCCGCTGAAGCTTTCTTT. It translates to CASSPAGAAEAFF.

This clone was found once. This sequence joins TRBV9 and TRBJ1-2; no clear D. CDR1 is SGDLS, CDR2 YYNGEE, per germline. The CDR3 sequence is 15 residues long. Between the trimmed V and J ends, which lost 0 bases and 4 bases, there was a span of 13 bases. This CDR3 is CASSVEGGKSYGYTF. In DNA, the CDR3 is TGTGCCAGCAGCGTAGAAGGAGGGAAGTCCTATGGCTACACCTTC.

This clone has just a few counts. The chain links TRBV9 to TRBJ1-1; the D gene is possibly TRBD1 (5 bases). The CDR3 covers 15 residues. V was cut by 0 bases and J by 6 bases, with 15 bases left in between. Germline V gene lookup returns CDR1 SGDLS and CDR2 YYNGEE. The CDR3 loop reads CASSVGGVWSPEAFF. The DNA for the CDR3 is TGTGCCAGCAGCGTAGGAGGGGTTTGGAGCCCTGAAGCTTTCTTT.

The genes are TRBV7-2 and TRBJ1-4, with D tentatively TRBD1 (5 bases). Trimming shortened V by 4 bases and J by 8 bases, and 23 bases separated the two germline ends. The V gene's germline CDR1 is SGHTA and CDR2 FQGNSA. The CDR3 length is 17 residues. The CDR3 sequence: CASSSRGEPGGLEKLFF. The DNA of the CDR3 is TGTGCCAGCAGCTCCCGAGGAGAGCCGGGGGGTTTGGAAAAACTGTTTTTT.

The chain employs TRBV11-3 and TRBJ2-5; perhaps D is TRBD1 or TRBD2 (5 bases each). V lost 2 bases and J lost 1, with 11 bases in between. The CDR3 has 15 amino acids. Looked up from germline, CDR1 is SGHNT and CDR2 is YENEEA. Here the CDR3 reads CASSLRWDRQETQYF. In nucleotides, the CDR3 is TGTGCCAGCAGCTTACGGTGGGACCGCCAAGAGACCCAGTACTTC.

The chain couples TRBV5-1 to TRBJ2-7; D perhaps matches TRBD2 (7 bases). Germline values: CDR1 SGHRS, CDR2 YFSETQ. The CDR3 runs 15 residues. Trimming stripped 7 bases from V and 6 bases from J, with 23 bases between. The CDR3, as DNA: TGCGCCAGCCATATCGGGGGGCCTAGGTCTAGCGAGCAGTACTTC. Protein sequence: CASHIGGPRSSEQYF.

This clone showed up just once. This CDR3 is CASSRQGQTSTDTQYF. The DNA of the CDR3 is TGTGCCAGCAGCCGCCAGGGACAGACTAGCACAGATACGCAGTATTTT. The V gene is TRBV4-2, the J gene TRBJ2-3; 7 bases line up with TRBD1. The CDR3 is made up of 16 amino acids. Germline V gene lookup returns CDR1 LGHNA and CDR2 YNFKEQ. V was clipped by 4 bases and J by 0 bases; unmatched bases: 7.

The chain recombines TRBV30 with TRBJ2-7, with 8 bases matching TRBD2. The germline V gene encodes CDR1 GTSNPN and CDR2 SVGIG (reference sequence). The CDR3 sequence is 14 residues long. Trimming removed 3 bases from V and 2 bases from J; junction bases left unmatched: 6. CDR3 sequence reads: CAWRPLAATYEQYF. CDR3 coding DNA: TGTGCCTGGAGACCACTAGCGGCTACCTACGAGCAGTACTTC.